The next 27 T cell receptor beta chains were all read from a single sample in a study of T-cell reconstitution after alpha-beta-depleted transplantation in children. Unique molecular identifiers were used to barcode this TCRbeta library. TCRdb called the PCR reads again in MiXCR, with one record for every CDR3 protein. The table has about 830,000 distinct CDR3 sequences, roughly 15% seen once; the top ten hold roughly 5%. The sequenced sample was PBMCs, mostly from graft donor cells, obtained 360 days after TCRalphabeta/CD19-depleted stem cell transplant. These receptors originate from a male patient between 5 and 17 years old who had a stem cell transplant for acute lymphoblastic leukemia, so the T cells may come from the graft donor.

The J gene is TRBJ2-5, the V gene TRBV20-1; 9 bases align to TRBD2. The V gene's germline CDR1 is DFQATT and CDR2 SNEGSKA (reference sequence). The V segment lost 0 bases and the J segment 4 bases; nucleotides outside the gene matches: 6. CDR3 length equals 15 residues. The CDR3 DNA reads as TGCAGTGCTAGAGATATCGGACTAGCGAGAGAGACCCAGTACTTC. Residues: CSARDIGLARETQYF.

The J gene is TRBJ1-5, the V gene TRBV7-8, with D tentatively TRBD1 (6 bases). The germline CDR1 and CDR2 sequences are SGHVS and FQNEAQ. The length of the CDR3 is 14 residues. Trimming took 1 base from V and 6 from J, leaving 10 bases between them. Written as DNA, the CDR3 is TGTGCCAGCAGCTTAGGACAGGCCGGTCAGCCCCAGCATTTT. Amino acid sequence: CASSLGQAGQPQHF.

This clonotype has just a few counts. The J gene is TRBJ2-3, the V gene TRBV11-1; the match to TRBD2 covers 8 bases. CDR3 length: 18 residues. The V gene's germline CDR1 is SGHAT and CDR2 FQDESV (reference sequence). V lost 6 bases, J lost 1 base, and 15 bases stayed unmatched. CDR3 region: CASSSLGSGGPGTDTQYF. The CDR3 region has the DNA TGTGCCAGCAGTTCCTTAGGGTCGGGAGGGCCTGGCACAGATACGCAGTATTTT.

This clonotype was observed a few times. The genes are TRBV20-1 and TRBJ2-1, with no clear D. The CDR3 has 12 amino acids. V was cut by 4 bases and J by 4 bases, with 8 bases left in between. Germline CDR1 is DFQATT and CDR2 is SNEGSKA (reference sequence). The CDR3 sequence: CSAIRGYNEQFF. CDR3 in DNA: TGCAGTGCTATCCGCGGATACAATGAGCAGTTCTTC.

J is TRBJ2-1 and V is TRBV5-1, with 9 positions matching TRBD2. CDR3 length equals 15 residues. CDR1 and CDR2 (germline): SGHRS, YFSETQ. V shed 1 base, J shed 9 bases, and the junction held 8 bases outside the gene matches. In DNA form, the CDR3 reads TGCGCCAGCAGCTTGCAGGCGGGAGGGCCGAGTGAGCAGTTCTTC. Translated, it gives CASSLQAGGPSEQFF.

The V call is TRBV29-1, the J call TRBJ2-7; 7 bases are a match to TRBD1. Germline V gene data show CDR1 as SQVTM and CDR2 as ANQGSEA. The CDR3 spans 14 residues. The trim removed 6 bases at V and 5 bases at J, leaving 13 bases unmatched. The CDR3 sequence is CSVGWGQHTNEQYF. The CDR3 DNA follows: TGCAGCGTCGGGTGGGGACAGCATACGAACGAGCAGTACTTC.

This clonotype was detected only a few times. The chain couples TRBV7-7 to TRBJ2-5; D possibly corresponds to TRBD2 (6 bases). CDR1 SSHAT and CDR2 FNYEAQ come from the germline V gene (reference sequence). This CDR3 is built from 17 residues. Trimming removed 1 base from V and 5 bases from J, with 20 bases in between. DNA of the CDR3: TGTGCCAGCAGCTTAGTTGCGGGGAGACCCTTCCGGGAGACCCAGTACTTC. Encoded protein: CASSLVAGRPFRETQYF.

CDR3 loop: CASFPREQYF. CDR3 nucleotide sequence: TGTGCTAGTTTCCCCCGCGAGCAGTACTTC. V usage is TRBV12-5 and J usage is TRBJ2-7; no reliable D call. There are 10 residues in the CDR3. V dropped 8 bases and J dropped 6 bases, with 8 bases sitting between them. Looked up from germline, CDR1 is LGHNT and CDR2 is FRNRAP.

This clonotype has at least ten counts. The CDR3 DNA reads TGTGCCAGCAGTCCTTTGGGACTAGCTACAGATACGCAGTATTTT. Protein sequence: CASSPLGLATDTQYF. The J gene is TRBJ2-3, the V gene TRBV12-3 or TRBV12-4; 9 positions match TRBD2. The CDR3 totals 15 residues. Losses at the gene ends were 5 bases for V and 3 bases for J; bases not matched to a gene: 6.

This clonotype was seen a handful of times. The V call is TRBV7-9, the J call TRBJ2-1; D is perhaps TRBD2 (5 bases). CDR3 length: 15 residues. Trimming removed 7 bases from V and 8 bases from J, with 21 bases in between. From germline, CDR1 is SEHNR and CDR2 FQNEAQ (reference sequence). CDR3 loop: CASTLTQASEDEQFF. The CDR3 DNA reads TGTGCCAGCACCCTAACCCAGGCGTCGGAGGATGAGCAGTTCTTC.

The chain is built from TRBV5-1 and TRBJ1-6; the match to TRBD1 covers 7 bases. The CDR3 totals 16 residues. V was pared by 4 bases and J by 0 bases, with 4 bases of the junction left unmatched. Germline CDR1 SGHRS, CDR2 YFSETQ. The CDR3 here is CASSRTGSSYNSPLHF. The DNA of the CDR3 is TGCGCCAGCAGCCGGACAGGCAGCTCCTATAATTCACCCCTCCACTTT. The whole variable domain, filled in from reference TRBV5-1 and TRBJ1-6, reads KAGVTQTPRYLIKTRGQQVTLSCSPISGHRSVSWYQQTPGQGLQFLFEYFSETQRNKGNFPGRFSGRQFSNSRSEMNVSTLELGDSALYLCASSRTGSSYNSPLHFGNGTRLTVT.

This clonotype came up a few times. The chain uses TRBV20-1 and TRBJ2-5; D is uncertain. CDR1 DFQATT and CDR2 SNEGSKA come from the germline V gene (reference sequence). The CDR3 spans 12 residues. The CDR3 coding sequence is TGCAGCCTGAGGTGGGGACAAGAGACCCAGTACTTC. Translated, it gives CSLRWGQETQYF.

This clonotype showed up many times. This sequence joins TRBV6-1 and TRBJ2-5, with 9 bases that match TRBD1. Germline CDR1 reads MNHNS; CDR2 reads SASEGT. This CDR3 comprises 13 residues. After removal of 4 bases from V and 5 bases from J, the junction contained 2 bases not matched to a gene. Written as DNA, the CDR3 is TGTGCCAGCAGTGGAGGGACAGGGGAGACCCAGTACTTC. Translation gives CASSGGTGETQYF.

The V and J genes are TRBV20-1 and TRBJ2-3, with TRBD2 matching 9 bases. V dropped 6 bases and J dropped 4; count of bases not matched to a gene: 14. The germline V gene encodes CDR1 DFQATT and CDR2 SNEGSKA (reference sequence). There are 16 residues in the CDR3. Here the CDR3 reads CSAVVNSGSGSDTQYF. For the CDR3, the DNA is TGCAGTGCCGTTGTTAATAGCGGGAGCGGGTCAGATACGCAGTATTTT.

A few counts support this clonotype. The chain carries TRBV5-1 and TRBJ2-3; 7 bases agree with TRBD2. The CDR3 length is 15 residues. Unmatched junction bases numbered 4, after V lost 0 bases and J lost 3 bases. Per the germline V gene, CDR1 is SGHRS and CDR2 is YFSETQ. CDR3 nucleotides: TGCGCCAGCAGCTTGGGACTAGCCTTTACAGATACGCAGTATTTT. Amino acid sequence: CASSLGLAFTDTQYF.

This chain connects TRBV11-2 to TRBJ2-2; no clear D. CDR3 length equals 13 residues. Germline V gives CDR1 SGHAT, CDR2 FQNNGV. V shed 6 bases and J shed 6 bases, with 11 bases lying between them. As DNA, the CDR3 is TGTGCCAGCAGAACGGTTGGGCCCGGGGAGCTGTTTTTT. Its translation: CASRTVGPGELFF.

The chain couples TRBV3-1 to TRBJ2-5; 13 positions agree with TRBD2. The CDR3 runs to 16 residues. Germline V gene sequence: CDR1 LGHDT, CDR2 YNNKEL (reference sequence). V dropped 7 bases and J dropped 5; count of bases not matched to a gene: 10. This chain's CDR3 is CASTPGLAGWDETQYF. The CDR3 DNA reads as TGTGCCAGCACCCCGGGACTAGCGGGGTGGGATGAGACCCAGTACTTC.

This clonotype was detected only a few times. The V call is TRBV28, the J call TRBJ2-1, with D hard to call. V lost 2 bases and J lost 2, with 13 bases in between. The germline V gene has CDR1 MDHEN and CDR2 SYDVKM. The CDR3 extends over 16 amino acids. The CDR3 DNA reads TGTGCCAGCAGTTTAGACGTGGTATTCGCCTACAATGAGCAGTTCTTC. Residues: CASSLDVVFAYNEQFF.

This clonotype came up a few times. V is TRBV5-1 and J is TRBJ2-7; the D is unclear. CDR3 length: 13 residues. V shed 9 bases and J shed 2 bases, with 15 bases lying between them. Germline assignment: CDR1 SGHRS and CDR2 YFSETQ. The CDR3 sequence is CATKPGSTYEQYF. The CDR3 nucleotides are TGCGCCACTAAGCCCGGATCAACCTACGAGCAGTACTTC.

This clonotype came up a few times. The J gene is TRBJ2-3, the V gene TRBV29-1, with TRBD2 identical over 7 bases. This CDR3 spans 15 amino acids. Unmatched junction bases numbered 5, after V lost 1 base and J lost 1 base. Germline loops: CDR1 SQVTM, CDR2 ANQGSEA. CDR3 residues: CSVEGGLRGTDTQYF. The CDR3 DNA sequence: TGCAGCGTTGAAGGGGGACTAAGGGGCACAGATACGCAGTATTTT.

This chain links TRBV27 with TRBJ2-5; D possibly uses TRBD1 or TRBD2 (5 bases each). Trimming removed 8 bases at V and 9 bases at J, with 16 bases between. CDR1 and CDR2 from the germline V gene are MNHEY and SMNVEV (reference sequence). There are 12 residues in the CDR3. This chain's CDR3 is CASASQRGAQYF. The CDR3 bases are TGTGCCAGCGCTTCCCAGCGAGGGGCCCAGTACTTC.

The chain combines TRBV5-1 with TRBJ2-3; 11 bases are shared with TRBD2. This CDR3 contains 20 residues. V lost 1 base, J lost 5 bases, and 18 bases stayed unmatched. Germline values: CDR1 SGHRS, CDR2 YFSETQ. The CDR3 DNA is TGCGCCAGCAGCTTGCCCCCCCGAGGCGCTAGCGGGAGGTCGGGAGATACGCAGTATTTT. This sequence encodes CASSLPPRGASGRSGDTQYF.

Comment on this clonotype: Possible read error: a much larger clone is one base away. The J gene is TRBJ2-3, the V gene TRBV12-3 or TRBV12-4; D possibly matches TRBD1 or TRBD2 (5 bases each). This CDR3 is built from 18 residues. The CDR3 nucleotides read TGTACCAGCAGTGGCCGCAGGGCAATTCGAGGGGGCACAGATACGCAGTATTTT. It yields the protein CTSSGRRAIRGGTDTQYF.

The chain recombines TRBV5-6 with TRBJ2-1; D gene ambiguous. Trimming stripped 2 bases from V and 0 bases from J, with 15 bases between. Germline CDR1 is SGHDT and CDR2 is YYEEEE. The CDR3 totals 17 residues. The CDR3 nucleotides are TGTGCCAGCAGCTTTCTCTACGGGTCCCGCTCCTACAATGAGCAGTTCTTC. It is translated as CASSFLYGSRSYNEQFF.

The chain employs TRBV7-9 and TRBJ2-2; D unresolved. The V end lost 4 bases, the J end lost 2 bases, and 17 bases lay between the germline ends. The CDR3 has 17 amino acids. Germline V gene data show CDR1 as SEHNR and CDR2 as FQNEAQ (reference sequence). This chain's CDR3 is CASSYRRLGSNTGELFF. The CDR3 DNA follows: TGTGCCAGCAGCTACCGCCGGCTAGGGTCCAACACCGGGGAGCTGTTTTTT. The variable domain in full, with the rest retrieved from reference TRBV7-9 and TRBJ2-2, is DTGVSQNPRHKITKRGQNVTFRCDPISEHNRLYWYRQTLGQGPEFLTYFQNEAQLEKSRLLSDRFSAERPKGSFSTLEIQRTEQGDSAMYLCASSYRRLGSNTGELFFGEGSRLTVL.

This clonotype has a count of ten or more. This chain uses TRBV29-1 with TRBJ2-1; 11 nucleotides align to TRBD2. CDR3 length: 19 amino acids. V lost 2 bases to trimming and J lost 7 bases; unmatched junction nucleotides: 19. Per germline, CDR1 SQVTM and CDR2 ANQGSEA. The CDR3 here is CSVEPPLGSGRAFSNEQFF. CDR3 nucleotide sequence: TGCAGCGTTGAACCCCCTTTGGGTAGCGGGAGGGCCTTCTCTAATGAGCAGTTCTTC.

The gene calls are TRBV12-3 or TRBV12-4 and TRBJ2-1; D unresolved. V was trimmed by 5 bases and J by 12 bases, leaving 17 bases between them. This CDR3 is built from 13 residues. In DNA, the CDR3 is TGTGCCAGCAGTCAGGATCCCGTAGACATGCAGTTCTTC. Its protein product is CASSQDPVDMQFF.